This T cell receptor (beta chain) was profiled in a study of blood T cell repertoires in COVID-19. In the study overall: Some COVID-19 samples were acute and others convalescent; all came from the United States, Italy and Spain. PBMCs, B-cell-depleted T cells, or T cells provided the cDNA or gDNA that made up the material.

How the authors handled the data: Reference gene primer amplification gave estimated nucleated cell counts. The table came from immunoSEQ multiplex PCR; TCRdb's copy has only in-frame clones and leaves some out. From that table come the V and J calls and clone size; the DNA was used to work out D and trimming. Here the sample spans 120,000 or so clones, about four fifths being singletons. This CDR3 has 15 amino acids. Trimming left V 8 bases short and J 2 bases short, with 15 bases between. Germline lookup yields CDR1 SGHTA and CDR2 FQGTGA. The receptor comes from a man aged 60-69 years with acute or convalescent COVID-19. Sequencing was performed on peripheral blood. The chain couples TRBV7-3 to TRBJ2-2, with D unresolved. CDR3 in DNA: TGTGCCAGCTCTTTGAGTCGAGATAACACCGGGGAGCTGTTTTTT. Protein product: CASSLSRDNTGELFF.